These 7 T cell receptor beta chains originate from one sample sequenced in a study of blood T cell repertoires in COVID-19 (dated by TCRdb to the early 2020s). The receptor library was made with the immunoSEQ multiplex PCR assay. This is the immuneACCESS table as TCRdb keeps it, with only in-frame sequences that have V and J called. A part of the clones is gone; compared with another copy, unresolved V genes explain less than half, and the rest is unexplained. Counted in this sample were just over 300,000 clones; nearly 90% of them appeared once. Together, the top ten hold over 3.5% of the sample. The specimen sequenced was PBMCs or T cells enriched from blood (not recorded which). These receptors all stem from a young woman with acute COVID-19.

The CDR3 coding sequence is TGTGCCAGCAGTTACTCGTCTGGAGGGAATGGCTACACCTTC. Amino acid sequence: CASSYSSGGNGYTF. V usage is TRBV6-5 and J usage is TRBJ1-2; D gene uncertain. CDR1 is MNHEY, CDR2 SVGAGI, per germline. V was trimmed by 0 bases and J by 6 bases, leaving 11 bases between them. CDR3 length equals 14 residues.

The count of this clone is one. The CDR3 protein is CASSSTGGETDTQYF. DNA for the CDR3: TGTGCCAGCAGCTCCACAGGGGGCGAGACAGATACGCAGTATTTT. The V and J genes are TRBV28 and TRBJ2-3; 9 positions match TRBD1. The CDR3 spans 15 residues. The V segment lost 6 bases and the J segment 3 bases; nucleotides outside the gene matches: 7. Per the germline V gene, CDR1 is MDHEN and CDR2 is SYDVKM.

The chain has TRBV11-3 and TRBJ2-2, with TRBD2 identical over 12 bases. CDR3 length: 17 residues. Germline V CDR1 and CDR2: SGHNT, YENEEA. Trimming at V came to 4 bases and at J to 5 bases, leaving 8 bases not matched to a gene. The DNA for the CDR3 is TGTGCCAGCAGCTCAACGACGACTAGCGGGAGAACCGGGGAGCTGTTTTTT. Amino acids: CASSSTTTSGRTGELFF.

This sequence joins TRBV28 and TRBJ1-3; D is uncertain. Trimming took 6 bases from V and 0 from J, leaving 9 bases between them. This CDR3 is built from 14 residues. Germline CDR1 MDHEN, CDR2 SYDVKM. Here the CDR3 DNA reads TGTGCCAGCAGAAACACGGGCTCTGGAAACACCATATATTTT. Its translation: CASRNTGSGNTIYF.

The J gene is TRBJ1-6, the V gene TRBV7-9, with TRBD1 matching over 10 bases. This CDR3 region has 14 residues. Germline V CDR1 and CDR2: SEHNR, FQNEAQ (reference sequence). The V segment lost 5 bases and the J segment 8 bases; nucleotides outside the gene matches: 3. The chain's CDR3 is CASSAGQGDSPLHF. The CDR3 DNA follows: TGTGCCAGCAGCGCCGGACAGGGGGATTCACCCCTCCACTTT.

This chain links TRBV27 with TRBJ2-5, with D tentatively TRBD2 (6 bases). The CDR3 runs 16 residues. Trimming took 0 bases from V and 5 from J, leaving 16 bases between them. Looked up from germline, CDR1 is MNHEY and CDR2 is SMNVEV (reference sequence). Written as DNA, the CDR3 is TGTGCCAGCAGTTTATCTGGGACTGCCCCCGGGGAGACCCAGTACTTC. The encoded protein is CASSLSGTAPGETQYF.

The chain links TRBV27 to TRBJ2-1; 10 bases are shared with TRBD1. The CDR3 runs 15 residues. Trimming cost V 5 bases and J 7 bases; bases outside gene matches: 8. CDR1 is MNHEY and CDR2 is SMNVEV in the germline V gene (reference sequence). The CDR3 nucleotides are TGTGCCAGCAGTACTCGGGACAGGGGTCTGAATGAGCAGTTCTTC. It is translated as CASSTRDRGLNEQFF.